These T cell receptor beta chains were read from a single sample in a study of beta chain features in type 1 diabetes. Clones were read by immunoSEQ multiplex PCR, and TCRdb kept only the in-frame ones, dropping some. The sample lists around 300,000 clones, about 14% occurring once. The specimen was central memory CD4+ T cells from blood. The source of these receptors is a young man in good health. Each CDR3 is given with its conserved first and last residue.

TRBV2	TRBJ1-6	CASSTGNSPLHF
TRBV5-4	TRBJ1-2	CASSQNLQGGNYGYTF
TRBV27	TRBJ2-1	CASSLLAGGEQFF
TRBV7-6	TRBJ1-2	CASSLAAPLASGYTF
TRBV9	TRBJ1-6	CASSRGAFSPLHF
TRBV6-1	TRBJ1-3	CASSPTISSGNTIYF
TRBV19	TRBJ2-7	CASRDTGRYEQYF
TRBV7-6	TRBJ2-2	CASSLDSGELFF
TRBV9	TRBJ2-5	CASSVARGSETQYF
TRBV4-2	TRBJ2-3	CASSPRPGFTDTQYF
TRBV7-9	TRBJ2-3	CASSTDRVLTDTQYF